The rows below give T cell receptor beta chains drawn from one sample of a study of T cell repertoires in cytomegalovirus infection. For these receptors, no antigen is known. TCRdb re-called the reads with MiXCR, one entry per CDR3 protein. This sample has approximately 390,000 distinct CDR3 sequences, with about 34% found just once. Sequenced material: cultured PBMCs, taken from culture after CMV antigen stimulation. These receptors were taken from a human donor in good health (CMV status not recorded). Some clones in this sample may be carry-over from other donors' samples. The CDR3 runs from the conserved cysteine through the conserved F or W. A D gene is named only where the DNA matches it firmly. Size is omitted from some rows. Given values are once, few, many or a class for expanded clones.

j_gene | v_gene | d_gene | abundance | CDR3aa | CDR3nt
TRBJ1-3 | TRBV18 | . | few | CASSPGTAGNTIYF | TGTGCCAGCTCACCGGGGACGGCGGGAAACACCATATATTTT
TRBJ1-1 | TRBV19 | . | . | CATLQWGGTEAFF | TGTGCCACCCTACAGTGGGGGGGCACTGAAGCTTTCTTT
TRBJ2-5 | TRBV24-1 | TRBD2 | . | CATSDLPTAGGQETQYF | TGTGCCACCAGTGATTTGCCCACGGCGGGAGGCCAAGAGACCCAGTACTTC
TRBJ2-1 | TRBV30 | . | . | CAWRAANSYNEQFF | TGTGCCTGGAGGGCAGCAAACTCCTACAATGAGCAGTTCTTC
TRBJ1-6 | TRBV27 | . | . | CASSLVGGMYSSPLHF | TGTGCCAGCAGCCTTGTAGGGGGAATGTATAGTTCACCCCTCCACTTT
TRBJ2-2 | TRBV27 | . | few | CASGRGNTGELFF | TGTGCCAGCGGGAGAGGGAACACCGGGGAGCTGTTTTTT
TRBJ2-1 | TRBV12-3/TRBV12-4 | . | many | CASSPSPARSQGSPYNEQFF | TGTGCCAGCAGCCCCTCCCCTGCCCGGTCACAGGGATCACCCTACAATGAGCAGTTCTTC
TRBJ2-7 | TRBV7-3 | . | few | CASSLLRQYEQYF | TGTGCCAGCAGCTTACTCCGGCAGTACGAGCAGTACTTC
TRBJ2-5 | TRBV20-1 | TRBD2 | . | CSAPLAGSQETQYF | TGCAGTGCTCCACTAGCGGGTAGCCAAGAGACCCAGTACTTC
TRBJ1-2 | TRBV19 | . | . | CASSPGLGYGYTF | TGTGCCAGTAGTCCCGGCCTGGGCTATGGCTACACCTTC
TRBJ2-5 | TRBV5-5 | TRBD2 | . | CASRTSGSETQYF | TGTGCCAGCAGGACTAGCGGGAGTGAGACCCAGTACTTC
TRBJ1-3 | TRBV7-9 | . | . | CASSLDAPQPVGNTIYF | TGTGCCAGCAGCTTAGACGCCCCACAACCCGTTGGAAACACCATATATTTT
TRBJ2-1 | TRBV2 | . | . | CASGDRGVYNEQFF | TGTGCCAGCGGTGATAGGGGGGTCTACAATGAGCAGTTCTTC
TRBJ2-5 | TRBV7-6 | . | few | CASSLGGVEETQYF | TGTGCCAGCAGCTTAGGGGGGGTAGAGGAGACCCAGTACTTC
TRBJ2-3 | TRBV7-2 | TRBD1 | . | CASSQGASLGTDTQCF | TGTGCCAGCAGCCAGGGGGCTTCCCTGGGCACAGATACGCAGTGTTTT
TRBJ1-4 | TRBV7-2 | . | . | CASSPQGTVIEKLFF | TGTGCCAGCAGCCCACAAGGGACGGTTATTGAAAAACTGTTTTTT
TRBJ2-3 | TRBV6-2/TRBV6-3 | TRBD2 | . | CASSYQRELDTQYF | TGTGCCAGCAGTTACCAGCGGGAGTTAGATACGCAGTATTTT
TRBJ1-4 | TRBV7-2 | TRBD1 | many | CASSQDRGQEKLFF | TGTGCCAGCAGCCAAGACAGGGGTCAGGAAAAACTGTTTTTT
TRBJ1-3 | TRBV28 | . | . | CASRLAGAPSSGNTIYF | TGTGCCAGCAGACTCGCGGGGGCGCCGAGCTCTGGAAACACCATATATTTT
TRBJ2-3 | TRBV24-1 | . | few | CATSDPQSTDTQYF | TGTGCCACCAGTGATCCCCAGAGCACAGATACGCAGTATTTT
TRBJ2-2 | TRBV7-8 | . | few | CASSSDQINTGELFF | TGTGCCAGCAGTTCCGACCAAATAAACACCGGGGAGCTGTTTTTT
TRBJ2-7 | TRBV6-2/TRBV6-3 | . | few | CASSYPEEQYF | TGTGCCAGCAGTTACCCCGAGGAGCAGTACTTC
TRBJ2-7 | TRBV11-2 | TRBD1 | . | CASSLVGTVYEQYF | TGTGCCAGCAGCTTAGTAGGGACAGTCTACGAGCAGTACTTC
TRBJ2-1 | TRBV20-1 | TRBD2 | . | CSASATSGTNEQFF | TGCAGTGCTAGTGCGACTAGCGGGACTAATGAGCAGTTCTTC
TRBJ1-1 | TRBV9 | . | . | CASSLKQTPNTEAFF | TGTGCCAGCAGCTTAAAACAAACGCCGAACACTGAAGCTTTCTTT
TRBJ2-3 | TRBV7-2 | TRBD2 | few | CASSLGLREGGTQYF | TGTGCCAGCAGCTTAGGGTTGCGGGAGGGAGGTACGCAGTATTTT
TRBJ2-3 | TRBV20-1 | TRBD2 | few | CSARVPSGRSADTQYF | TGCAGTGCTAGGGTACCTAGCGGGAGGTCAGCAGATACGCAGTATTTT
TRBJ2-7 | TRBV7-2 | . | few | CASSLALDYEQYF | TGTGCCAGCAGCTTAGCCCTAGACTACGAGCAGTACTTC
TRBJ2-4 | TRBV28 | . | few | CASGTDAGASENIQYF | TGTGCCAGCGGCACTGACGCTGGGGCCAGCGAAAACATTCAGTACTTC
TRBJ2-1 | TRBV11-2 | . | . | CASSWAGRENEQFF | TGTGCCAGCAGCTGGGCAGGCAGGGAGAATGAGCAGTTCTTC
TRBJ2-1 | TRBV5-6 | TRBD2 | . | CASSLALAGPSVEQFF | TGTGCCAGCAGCTTGGCGTTAGCGGGGCCCTCTGTGGAGCAGTTCTTC
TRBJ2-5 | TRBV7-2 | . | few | CASSLVADQETQYF | TGTGCCAGCAGCTTAGTGGCCGACCAAGAGACCCAGTACTTC
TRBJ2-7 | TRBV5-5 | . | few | CASSLEGHPYEQYF | TGTGCCAGCAGCCTGGAGGGACACCCCTACGAGCAGTACTTC
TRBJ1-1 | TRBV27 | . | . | CASSLLTSSGGTEAFF | TGTGCCAGCAGTTTATTAACATCTTCTGGGGGGACTGAAGCTTTCTTT
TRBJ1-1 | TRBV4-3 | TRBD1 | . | CASSQEPTGDTEAFF | TGCGCCAGCAGCCAAGAACCGACAGGGGACACTGAAGCTTTCTTT
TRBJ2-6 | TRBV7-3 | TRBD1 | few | CASSFRGRDGANVLTF | TGTGCCAGCAGCTTTAGGGGGCGCGATGGGGCCAACGTCCTGACTTTC
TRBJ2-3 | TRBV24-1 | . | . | CATRHSSSTDTQYF | TGTGCCACCCGTCACAGCTCTAGCACAGATACGCAGTATTTT
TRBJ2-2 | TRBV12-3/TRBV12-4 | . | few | CASSLQGGDTGELFF | TGTGCCAGCAGTTTGCAGGGGGGGGATACCGGGGAGCTGTTTTTT
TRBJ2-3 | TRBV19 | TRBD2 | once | CASSWTSGRPPDTQYF | TGTGCCAGTAGTTGGACTAGCGGGAGGCCCCCAGATACGCAGTATTTT
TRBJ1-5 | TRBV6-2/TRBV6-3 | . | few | CASSYGQFNQPQHF | TGTGCCAGCAGTTACGGACAGTTTAATCAGCCCCAGCATTTT